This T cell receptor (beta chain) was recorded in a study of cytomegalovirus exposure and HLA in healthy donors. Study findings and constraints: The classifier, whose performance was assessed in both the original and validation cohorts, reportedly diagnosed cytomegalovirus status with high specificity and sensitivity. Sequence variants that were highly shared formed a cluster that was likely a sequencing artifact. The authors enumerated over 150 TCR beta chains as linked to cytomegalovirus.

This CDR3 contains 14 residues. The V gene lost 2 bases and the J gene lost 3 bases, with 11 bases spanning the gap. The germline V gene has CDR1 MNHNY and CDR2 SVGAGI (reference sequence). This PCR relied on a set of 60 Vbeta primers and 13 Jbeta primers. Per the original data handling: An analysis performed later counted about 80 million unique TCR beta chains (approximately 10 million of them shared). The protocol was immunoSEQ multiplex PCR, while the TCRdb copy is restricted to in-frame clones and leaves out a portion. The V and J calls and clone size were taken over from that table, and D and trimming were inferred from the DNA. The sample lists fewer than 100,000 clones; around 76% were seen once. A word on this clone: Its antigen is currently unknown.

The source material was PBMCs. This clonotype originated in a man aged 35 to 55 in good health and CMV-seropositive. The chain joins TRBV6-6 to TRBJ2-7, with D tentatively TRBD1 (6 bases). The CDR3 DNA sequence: TGTGCCAGCAGTTACCCGGGACAATTCTACGAGCAGTACTTC. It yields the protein CASSYPGQFYEQYF.